Listed here is a single TCR beta chain. The sample comes from a study of shared clonotypes between healthy human individuals. The CDR3 runs to 14 residues. Germline V gives CDR1 MDHEN, CDR2 SYDVKM. Trimming cost V 3 bases and J 4 bases, with 12 bases left between them. The assay was run at deep level. Data came from immunoSEQ multiplex PCR; TCRdb stores just in-frame clones and leaves some out. The data show around 750,000 clones, with under 80% seen just once and 1.5% to 2% held by the top ten. The sequence was collected from a woman in her thirties in good health. The source material was memory CD4+ T cells sorted from blood. As to subset: CD45RA-negative fraction. The genes are TRBV28 and TRBJ1-2; D call uncertain. The CDR3 is CASSFGTASYGYTF. The CDR3 bases are TGTGCCAGCAGTTTCGGAACAGCGAGCTATGGCTACACCTTC.